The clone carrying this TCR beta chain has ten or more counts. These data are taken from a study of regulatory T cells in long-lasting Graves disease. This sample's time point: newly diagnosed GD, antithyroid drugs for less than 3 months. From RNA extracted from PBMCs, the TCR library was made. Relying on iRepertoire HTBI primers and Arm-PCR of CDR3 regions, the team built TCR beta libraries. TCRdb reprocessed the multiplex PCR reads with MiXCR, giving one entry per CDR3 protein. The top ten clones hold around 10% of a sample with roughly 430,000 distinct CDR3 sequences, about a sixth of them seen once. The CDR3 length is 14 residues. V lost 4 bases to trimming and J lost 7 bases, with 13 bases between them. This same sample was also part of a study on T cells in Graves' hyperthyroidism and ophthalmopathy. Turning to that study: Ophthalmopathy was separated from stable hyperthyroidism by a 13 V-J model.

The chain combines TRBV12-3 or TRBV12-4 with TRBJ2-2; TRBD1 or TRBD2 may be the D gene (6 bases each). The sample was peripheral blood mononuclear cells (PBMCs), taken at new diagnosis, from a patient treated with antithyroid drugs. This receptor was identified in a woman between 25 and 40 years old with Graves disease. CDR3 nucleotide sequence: TGTGCCAGCAGTTCCAGACAGGAGGGCGGGGAGCTGTTTTTT. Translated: CASSSRQEGGELFF.